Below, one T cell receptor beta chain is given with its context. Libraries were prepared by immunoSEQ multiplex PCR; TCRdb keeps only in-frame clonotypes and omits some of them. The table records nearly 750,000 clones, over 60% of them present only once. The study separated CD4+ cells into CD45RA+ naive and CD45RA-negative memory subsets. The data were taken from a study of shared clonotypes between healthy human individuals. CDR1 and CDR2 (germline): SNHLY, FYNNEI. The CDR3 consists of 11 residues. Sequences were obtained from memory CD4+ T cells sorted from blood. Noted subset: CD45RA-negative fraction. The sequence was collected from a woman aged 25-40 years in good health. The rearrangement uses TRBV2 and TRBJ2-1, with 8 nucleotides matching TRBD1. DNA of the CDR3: TGTGCTATCGGACAGGGCAATGAGCAGTTCTTC. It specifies CAIGQGNEQFF.